This T cell receptor (beta chain) is from a study of regulatory T cells in long-lasting Graves disease (dated by TCRdb to the early 2020s). Looking at the study overall: Antithyroid drugs had been taken for less than 3 months by newly diagnosed Graves' disease patients. Persistent Graves' disease patients were compared with newly diagnosed Graves' disease patients by peripheral blood TCR sequencing and RNA sequencing. TCR sequencing covered around 13 persistent and about 20 newly diagnosed Graves' disease patients, around 35 samples in total. The study was registered as a clinical trial and conducted in China. What the authors observed across the whole study: Sequencing and analysis were limited to the TCR beta chain. A larger number of public clonotypes was shared among persistent patients (fewer than 3,000) than among newly diagnosed patients (about 990). Compared with newly diagnosed patients, persistent Graves' disease patients had lower TCR Shannon entropy and fewer highly expanded clones, which suggests clonal expansion. Preferential use of TRBV28, TRBJ1-2 and TRBJ2-5 was observed in persistent disease, whereas TRBV20-1 and TRBJ2-1 were favored in newly diagnosed disease. Only peripheral blood was studied, because thyroid tissue, the primary lesion, was inaccessible. The authors acknowledged the small sample size as a limitation that may reduce accuracy.

The method was multiplex PCR. The sequencing machine was an Illumina HiSeq 4000. CDR3 regions were amplified by Arm-PCR with iRepertoire HTBI primers to construct TCR beta libraries. Gel purification was performed on PCR products prior to sequencing. Regarding the original processing steps: Across samples, 60 to 70 TRBV and approximately 15 TRBJ segments were identified and used for gene usage analysis of CDR3 amino acid clonotypes. Filtered high-quality paired reads were merged into contigs using COPE and FqMerger. BLAST was used to align contigs to the IMGT TRBV, TRBD and TRBJ reference genes, and CDR3 was defined following IMGT. Highly expanded clones were defined as clonotypes with a frequency above 0.1%. Shannon entropy was used to measure repertoire diversity, and the Gini coefficient was used to measure V-J evenness. A clonotype found in more than one individual was treated as public. The public reads were reanalyzed by TCRdb: fastp trimming at Q25, MiXCR alignment, in-frame beta chains only. Duplicate CDR3 protein sequences are folded into a single record with the most common DNA and genes. The V and J calls follow TCRdb's processing rather than the paper's. Within this sample are about 420,000 distinct CDR3 sequences, with 16% of them counted one time only. The top ten constitute 20% to 25% of the sample.

This specimen's time point label, interpreted: newly diagnosed GD, antithyroid drugs for less than 3 months. For both TCR sequencing and RNA sequencing, RNA was extracted from PBMCs using TRIzol. The diagnosis of Graves' disease was made according to American Thyroid Association guidelines. Patients were recruited from an endocrinology department in Xi'an, China. Each patient gave about 10 milliliters of peripheral blood, collected in an EDTA anticoagulant tube. Ficoll Paque Plus density gradient separation was used to isolate PBMCs, and no further T cell sorting was done. An Agilent 2100 Bioanalyzer and agarose gel were used to check RNA quality, while a NanoDrop 2000 measured RNA concentration. This clonotype was seen a few times. Its antigen has not been determined. No quality values exist for individual bases; no much larger clone is one base distant. Inclusive of the bounding cysteine and phenylalanine, the CDR3 is 14 residues long. Just the 42-base CDR3 DNA is kept, in frame starting at base 1. V gives up 2 bases and J gives up 8 bases, and the segment between their germline ends measures 13 bases. Sequences SGHTA (CDR1) and FQGTGA (CDR2) are obtained from the germline V gene.

These data were also filed under a second study, of T cells in Graves' hyperthyroidism and ophthalmopathy. As that second paper reports: Graves' hyperthyroidism was defined as stable when no progression to ophthalmopathy occurred over 18 months of follow-up. Hyperthyroidism patients were newly diagnosed, had a disease duration of under 2 months, and were aged 18 to 65 years. Patients with uncontrolled infections, other autoimmune diseases, pregnancy or lactation were excluded. Diagnoses were established on the basis of clinical symptoms, serum thyroxine and TRAb, thyroid ultrasound, and orbital computed tomography. A first-round RT-PCR of the TCR CDR3 used the HTBI primer set with the Qiagen OneStep RT-PCR kit. Most expanded thyroid clonotypes (frequency above 0.001) were also found in blood, which suggests that blood repertoires may mirror thyroid immune responses. Ophthalmopathy was separated from stable hyperthyroidism by a 13 V-J signature model, with approximately 90% sensitivity and about 81% specificity obtained in cross-validation and 80%/75% obtained in testing. In validation, progression to ophthalmopathy was predicted by the model with nearly 71% sensitivity and roughly 72% specificity, a median of approximately 6.5 months before onset. TCR V-J signatures able to tell the groups apart were searched for in a discovery cohort of more than 90 patients, of whom more than 40 had Graves' ophthalmopathy and more than 55 had stable Graves' hyperthyroidism. Prospective prediction of ophthalmopathy was tested in an independent validation cohort of fewer than 20 hyperthyroidism patients and 17 patients who later progressed to ophthalmopathy. The roughly 90 discovery patients were divided at random into training and test sets in a 7:3 ratio. In addition, the study compared T-cell repertoires in thyroid tissue and in blood from six Graves' hyperthyroidism patients. Once sampling was done, hyperthyroidism patients were given methimazole at a starting dose of 30 mg daily, whereas ophthalmopathy patients were given high-dose intravenous methylprednisolone. The libraries were constructed in a second round of multiplex PCR and then size-selected and purified. Libraries were sequenced paired-end with 100 bp reads on an Illumina HiSeq2000. SOAPnuke was used to process the raw data, throwing out any read that contained adapters or uncalled bases, had a mean Phred below 15, or lacked an exact constant-primer or identifier match. COPE v1.2.5 was used to merge the high-quality paired reads, and each unique nucleotide sequence was defined as a clonotype. MiTCR v1.1 was used to align clonotypes to the IMGT TRBV, TRBD and TRBJ reference segments. Analysis was restricted to V-J combinations with a frequency above 0.0001, which covered 99% to 99.2% of repertoires. The TCS score was defined as the ratio of F50 (clonal expansion) to E x V (chaos), calculated using BLOSUM62-based TCRdist between CDR3 peptides within each V-J. Welch's t-statistics and random forest reduced fewer than 600 V-J features to 13, which were used in a naive Bayes classifier (R e1071). No statistical method was used to set the sample size in advance, and investigators knew the group allocation. TCR Vbeta CDR3 sequencing of some 140 peripheral blood samples (43 ophthalmopathy, about 74 hyperthyroidism and roughly 17 progressor patients) is reported in the paper.

This material consisted of peripheral blood mononuclear cells (PBMCs), taken at new diagnosis, from a patient treated with antithyroid drugs. The chain is made from TRBV7-3 and TRBJ2-1; matching of 6 bases hints at TRBD2 as the D gene. The TCR sequence derives from a woman aged 18 to 35 with Graves disease. Donor details come from another sample of the same person, matched by shared clones. At the DNA level, the sequence is TGTGCCAGCAGCTTATGGGCTAGCGCCGATGAGCAGTTCTTC. It is translated as CASSLWASADEQFF.